This note documents a single T cell receptor beta chain sequence. Participants spanned ages about 18 to 100 years and resided in 20 to 30 US areas. This record belongs to a study of blood T cell repertoires in COVID-19. Authors' methods: Amplification of reference gene primers was used by the study to estimate nucleated cell counts. Assay: immunoSEQ multiplex PCR; the TCRdb copy retains only in-frame clones and omits some. D and trimming were read from the DNA, whereas the V and J calls and clone size are those reported in that table. The table records about 230,000 clones, approximately 90% of them present only once. The clonotype originates from a woman aged 40 to 49 with acute COVID-19. The sequenced sample consisted of PBMCs or T cells enriched from blood (not recorded which).

Here the CDR3 DNA reads TGTGCCAGTAGGAAACAGGGGGCTAACTATGGCTACACCTTC. It specifies CASRKQGANYGYTF. The chain uses TRBV19 and TRBJ1-2, with 8 bases that match TRBD1. This CDR3 has 14 amino acids. J lost 0 bases, V lost 6 bases, and 3 bases had no gene match. From germline, CDR1 is LNHDA and CDR2 SQIVND (reference sequence). Together with reference TRBV19 and TRBJ1-2, the CDR3 gives the full variable domain: DGGITQSPKYLFRKEGQNVTLSCEQNLNHDAMYWYRQDPGQGLRLIYYSQIVNDFQKGDIAEGYSVSREKKESFPLTVTSAQKNPTAFYLCASRKQGANYGYTFGSGTRLTVV.